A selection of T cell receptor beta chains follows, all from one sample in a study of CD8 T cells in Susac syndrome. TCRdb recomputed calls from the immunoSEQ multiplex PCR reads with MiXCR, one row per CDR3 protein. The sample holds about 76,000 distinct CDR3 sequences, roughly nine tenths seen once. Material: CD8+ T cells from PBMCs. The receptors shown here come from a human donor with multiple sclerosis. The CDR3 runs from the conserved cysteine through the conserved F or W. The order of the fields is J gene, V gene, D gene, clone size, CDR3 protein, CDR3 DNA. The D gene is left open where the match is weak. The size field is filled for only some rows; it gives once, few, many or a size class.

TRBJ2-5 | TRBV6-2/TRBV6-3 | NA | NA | CASSSPVAGWETQYF | TGTGCCAGCTCCTCCCCGGTGGCAGGCTGGGAGACCCAGTACTTC
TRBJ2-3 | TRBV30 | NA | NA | CAWIGMSGDTQYF | TGTGCCTGGATCGGGATGAGCGGGGATACGCAGTATTTT
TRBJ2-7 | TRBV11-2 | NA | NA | CASSLEDAYEQYF | TGTGCCAGCAGCTTAGAGGACGCCTACGAGCAGTACTTC
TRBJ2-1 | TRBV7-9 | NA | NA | CASSPSAGIGEQFF | TGTGCCAGCAGCCCCTCCGCGGGGATTGGTGAGCAGTTCTTC
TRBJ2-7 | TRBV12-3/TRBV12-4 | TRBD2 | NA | CASSGLAGVEQYF | TGTGCCAGCAGCGGACTAGCGGGAGTCGAGCAGTACTTC
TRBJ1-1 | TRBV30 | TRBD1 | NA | CAWNQKGQGFLNTEAFF | TGTGCCTGGAACCAGAAGGGACAGGGTTTTTTGAACACTGAAGCTTTCTTT
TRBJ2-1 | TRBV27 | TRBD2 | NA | CASNLIGGDEQFF | TGTGCCAGCAACCTCATCGGGGGGGATGAGCAGTTCTTC
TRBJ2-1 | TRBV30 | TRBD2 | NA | CAWGLAGKNEQFF | TGTGCCTGGGGACTAGCGGGAAAAAATGAGCAGTTCTTC
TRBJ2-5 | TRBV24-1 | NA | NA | CATSGDGGGETQYF | TGTGCCACCAGTGGAGATGGGGGAGGAGAGACCCAGTACTTC
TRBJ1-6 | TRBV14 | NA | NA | CASSQRHFLNNSPLHF | TGTGCCAGCAGCCAAAGACATTTCCTAAATAATTCACCCCTCCACTTT
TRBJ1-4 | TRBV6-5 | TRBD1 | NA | CASSHDRGLNGKLFF | TGTGCCAGCAGTCACGACAGGGGGCTAAATGGGAAACTGTTTTTT
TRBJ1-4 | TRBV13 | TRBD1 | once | CASSDRVTGPVGSEKLFF | TGTGCCAGCAGCGACAGGGTTACCGGGCCGGTGGGAAGTGAAAAACTGTTTTTT
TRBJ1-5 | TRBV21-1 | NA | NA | CASTRQPNQPQHF | TGTGCCAGCACCCGACAGCCTAATCAGCCCCAGCATTTT
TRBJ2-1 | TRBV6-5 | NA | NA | CASSYGRVGSYNEQFF | TGTGCCAGCAGTTACGGTCGGGTAGGGTCCTACAATGAGCAGTTCTTC
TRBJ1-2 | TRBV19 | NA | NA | CASSLGRGSLYGYTF | TGTGCCAGTAGTCTTGGGAGGGGCAGCCTCTATGGCTACACCTTC
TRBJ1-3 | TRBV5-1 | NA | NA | CASSLDFFDLGNTIYF | TGCGCCAGCAGCTTGGACTTTTTTGATCTTGGAAACACCATATATTTT
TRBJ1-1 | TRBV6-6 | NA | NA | CASSYVAMEVFF | TGTGCCAGCAGTTATGTAGCCATGGAGGTTTTCTTT
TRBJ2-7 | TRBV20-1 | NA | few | CSARDLTQGDYEQYF | TGCAGTGCTAGAGATCTGACACAGGGAGACTACGAGCAGTACTTC
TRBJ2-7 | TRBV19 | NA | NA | CASSIAGQSYEQYF | TGTGCCAGTAGTATTGCGGGACAGTCCTACGAGCAGTACTTC
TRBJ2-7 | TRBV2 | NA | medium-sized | CASSRPYEQYF | TGTGCCAGCAGTCGGCCTTACGAGCAGTACTTC
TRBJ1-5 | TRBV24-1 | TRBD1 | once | CATSGQGAGQPQHF | TGTGCCACCAGTGGCCAGGGGGCTGGTCAGCCCCAGCATTTT
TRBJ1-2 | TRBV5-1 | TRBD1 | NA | CASTTDRGGYTF | TGCGCCAGCACTACGGACAGGGGTGGCTACACCTTC
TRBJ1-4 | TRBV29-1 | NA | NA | CSVEVVGLSNEKLFF | TGCAGCGTTGAAGTAGTGGGTTTGTCTAATGAAAAACTGTTTTTT
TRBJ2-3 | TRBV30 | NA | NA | CAWSGGSGDTQYF | TGTGCCTGGAGTGGGGGTTCCGGAGATACGCAGTATTTT
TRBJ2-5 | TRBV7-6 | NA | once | CASSLPGLGETQYF | TGTGCCAGCAGCTTACCGGGCCTCGGAGAGACCCAGTACTTC
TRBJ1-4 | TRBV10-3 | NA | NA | CAISESFLGTLENEKLFF | TGTGCCATCAGTGAGTCTTTTTTGGGGACACTGGAAAATGAAAAACTGTTTTTT
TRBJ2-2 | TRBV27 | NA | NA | CASSFPNTGELFF | TGTGCCAGCAGTTTTCCGAACACCGGGGAGCTGTTTTTT
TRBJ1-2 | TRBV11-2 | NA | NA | CASSSNNYGYTF | TGTGCCAGCAGTTCGAATAACTATGGCTACACCTTC
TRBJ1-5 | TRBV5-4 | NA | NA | CASSDGGGQPQHF | TGTGCCAGCAGCGACGGGGGTGGTCAGCCCCAGCATTTT
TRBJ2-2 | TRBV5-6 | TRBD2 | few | CASSLVTSGGFSGELFF | TGTGCCAGCAGCTTGGTAACTAGCGGGGGATTCTCCGGGGAGCTGTTTTTT
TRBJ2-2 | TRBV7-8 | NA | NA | CASSLKGGTNTGELFF | TGTGCCAGCAGTTTGAAAGGGGGGACGAACACCGGGGAGCTGTTTTTT